This entry lists 12 T cell receptor beta chains sequenced from one sample in a study of vaccination effects on CD4 cells after COVID-19. These receptors lack a known antigen. Clones were read by immunoSEQ multiplex PCR, and TCRdb kept only the in-frame ones, dropping some. The top ten hold roughly 2% of the sample, which has just under 60,000 clones, under 80% seen once. Expansion of antigen-specific CD4+ T cells with viral peptide pools was carried out by the ViraFEST assay before sequencing. Cells that had been cultured for 10 days were the source of isolated CD4+ T cells. Each participant received a vaccine that was either BNT162b2 or mRNA-1273, given as two doses. The sample in question was CD4+ T cells from PBMCs cultured with HCoV-OC43 spike peptides, obtained after COVID-19 vaccination. Subset meaning: HCoV-OC43 spike overlapping peptide pool stimulation. The source of these receptors is a human donor who received a COVID-19 vaccine.

Here the CDR3 reads CASISYYEQYV. CDR3 coding DNA: TGTGCCAGCATATCATACTACGAGCAGTACGTC. V gene TRBV27 combines with J gene TRBJ2-7, with D hard to call. In germline, CDR1 is MNHEY, CDR2 SMNVEV (reference sequence). The CDR3 extends over 11 amino acids. The ends were cut back, 7 bases at V and 3 bases at J, with 7 bases in the middle.

The chain recombines TRBV15 with TRBJ2-5, with 12 bases that match TRBD2. This CDR3 region has 17 residues. Germline CDR1 reads LNHNV; CDR2 reads YYDKDF (reference sequence). The ends lost 0 bases at V and 4 bases at J; junction bases unmatched: 6. CDR3 amino acids: CATSRDILAGGRETQYF. In nucleotides, the CDR3 is TGTGCCACCAGCAGAGATATACTAGCGGGGGGAAGAGAGACCCAGTACTTC. The full variable domain, rest sourced from reference TRBV15 and TRBJ2-5, is DAMVIQNPRYQVTQFGKPVTLSCSQTLNHNVMYWYQQKSSQAPKLLFHYYDKDFNNEADTPDNFQSRRPNTSFCFLDIRSPGLGDTAMYLCATSRDILAGGRETQYFGPGTRLLVL.

The CDR3: CASQGQGNQPQHF. The CDR3 nucleotides are TGTGCCAGCCAGGGACAGGGTAATCAGCCCCAGCATTTT. The chain has TRBV6-5 and TRBJ1-5; TRBD1 agrees at 9 bases. This CDR3 spans 13 amino acids. Germline V lookup: CDR1 MNHEY, CDR2 SVGAGI. With V trimmed by 8 bases and J by 4 bases, 3 bases remained unmatched.

J is TRBJ2-2 and V is TRBV11-2; D unclear. The V end lost 0 bases, the J end lost 3 bases, and 5 bases lay between the germline ends. Germline V gives CDR1 SGHAT, CDR2 FQNNGV. The CDR3 is 14 residues long. Here the CDR3 reads CASSLDSDTGELFF. The CDR3 DNA reads TGTGCCAGCAGCTTAGATTCAGACACCGGGGAGCTGTTTTTT.

This clone came up a few times. The CDR3 DNA follows: TGCAGTGCTCGCCCGGGGTATGGCTACACCTTC. Protein product: CSARPGYGYTF. This chain uses TRBV20-1 with TRBJ1-2; D gene unclear. CDR3 length: 11 amino acids. Per the germline V gene, CDR1 is DFQATT and CDR2 is SNEGSKA (reference sequence). V was clipped by 5 bases and J by 5 bases, with 9 bases between them.

Only a few counts were recorded for this clone. The J gene is TRBJ2-1, the V gene TRBV7-2; the D gene is possibly TRBD1 (5 bases). CDR1 SGHTA and CDR2 FQGNSA come from the germline V gene. Trimming left V 0 bases short and J 2 bases short, with 8 bases between. The length of the CDR3 is 15 residues. CDR3 coding DNA: TGTGCCAGCAGCTTAGCAGGGGCAGCCTACAATGAGCAGTTCTTC. Protein: CASSLAGAAYNEQFF. The entire variable domain, with the rest obtained from reference TRBV7-2 and TRBJ2-1, is as follows: GAGVSQSPSNKVTEKGKDVELRCDPISGHTALYWYRQSLGQGLEFLIYFQGNSAPDKSGLPSDRFSAERTGGSVSTLTIQRTQQEDSAVYLCASSLAGAAYNEQFFGPGTRLTVL.

This chain uses TRBV6-5 with TRBJ1-4; 9 positions match TRBD1. This CDR3 is built from 14 residues. Germline CDR1 reads MNHEY; CDR2 reads SVGAGI. After removal of 4 bases from V and 8 bases from J, the junction contained 5 bases not matched to a gene. This CDR3 is CASSLGQGGEKLFF. Written as DNA, the CDR3 is TGTGCCAGCAGTTTGGGACAGGGAGGAGAAAAACTGTTTTTT.

V is TRBV5-1 and J is TRBJ2-3; 10 bases align to TRBD2. The CDR3 is made up of 17 amino acids. The V gene's germline CDR1 is SGHRS and CDR2 YFSETQ. With 4 bases clipped from V and 0 bases from J, the junction kept 8 bases outside the gene matches. This CDR3 reads CASSKLAGDTSTDTQYF. The CDR3 nucleotides read TGCGCCAGCAGCAAGCTAGCGGGGGATACTAGCACAGATACGCAGTATTTT.

V is TRBV3-1 (or the pseudogene TRBV3-2) and J is TRBJ2-5; 9 bases are a match to TRBD2. Germline CDR1 LGHDT, CDR2 YNNKEL (reference sequence). Trimming at V came to 0 bases and at J to 4 bases, leaving 9 bases not matched to a gene. The CDR3 totals 17 residues. This CDR3 reads CASSQDPPAGGRETQYF. CDR3 DNA sequence: TGTGCCAGCAGCCAAGATCCCCCAGCGGGGGGCCGAGAGACCCAGTACTTC.

The chain has TRBV4-1 and TRBJ2-7; D may correspond to TRBD1 or TRBD2 (6 bases each). The ends were cut back, 0 bases at V and 3 bases at J, with 12 bases in the middle. From germline, CDR1 is MGHRA and CDR2 YSYEKL. The CDR3 has 15 amino acids. As DNA, the CDR3 is TGCGCCAGCAGCCAAGAGCCGGGGGCAGTCTACGAGCAGTACGTC. Its protein is CASSQEPGAVYEQYV.

This clone was seen only a few times. The gene calls are TRBV29-1 and TRBJ2-1; perhaps TRBD1 as D (6 bases). In germline, CDR1 is SQVTM, CDR2 ANQGSEA. This CDR3 contains 13 residues. V was shortened by 7 bases and J by 3 bases, with 13 bases between the two germline ends. The CDR3 spells CSARTDIYNEQFF. In nucleotides, the CDR3 is TGCAGCGCCCGGACAGATATCTACAATGAGCAGTTCTTC.

This chain joins TRBV19 and TRBJ1-6, with 7 bases that match TRBD1. The V segment lost 5 bases and the J segment 9 bases; nucleotides outside the gene matches: 13. CDR1 is LNHDA, CDR2 SQIVND, per germline (reference sequence). The CDR3 runs 16 residues. In DNA, the CDR3 is TGTGCCAGTAGTTTCCGTACCGGGACAGTTGTTTCACCCCTCCACTTT. Translating gives CASSFRTGTVVSPLHF.